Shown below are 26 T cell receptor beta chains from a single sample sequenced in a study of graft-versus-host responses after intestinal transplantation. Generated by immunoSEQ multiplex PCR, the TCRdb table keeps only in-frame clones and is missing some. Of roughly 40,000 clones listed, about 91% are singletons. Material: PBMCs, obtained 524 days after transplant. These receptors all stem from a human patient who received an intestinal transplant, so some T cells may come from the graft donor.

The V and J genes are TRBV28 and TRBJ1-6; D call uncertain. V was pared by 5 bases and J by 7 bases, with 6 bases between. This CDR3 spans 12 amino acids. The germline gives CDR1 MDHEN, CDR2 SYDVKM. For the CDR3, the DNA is TGTGCCAGCAGTCCTTCCAATTCACCCCTCCACTTT. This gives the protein CASSPSNSPLHF.

As DNA, the CDR3 is TGTGCCACCAGCAGACAGACTAGCACCGATCTGTACGAGCAGTACTTC. Translated, it gives CATSRQTSTDLYEQYF. The chain employs TRBV15 and TRBJ2-7, with 7 bases that match TRBD2. Trimming removed 2 bases from V and 4 bases from J; junction bases left unmatched: 11. This CDR3 is built from 16 residues. Germline loops: CDR1 LNHNV, CDR2 YYDKDF (reference sequence).

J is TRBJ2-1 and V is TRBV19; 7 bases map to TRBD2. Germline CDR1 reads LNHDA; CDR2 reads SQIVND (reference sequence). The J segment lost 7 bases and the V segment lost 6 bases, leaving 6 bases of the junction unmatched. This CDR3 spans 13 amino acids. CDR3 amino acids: CASRREDRNEQFF. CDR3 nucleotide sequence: TGTGCCAGTAGACGGGAGGATCGGAATGAGCAGTTCTTC.

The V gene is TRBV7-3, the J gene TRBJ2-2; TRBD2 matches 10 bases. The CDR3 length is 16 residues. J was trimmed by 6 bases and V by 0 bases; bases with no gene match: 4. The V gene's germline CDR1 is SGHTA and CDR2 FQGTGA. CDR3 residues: CASSLTPSGSAGELFF. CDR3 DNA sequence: TGTGCCAGCAGCTTAACCCCTAGCGGGAGCGCCGGGGAGCTGTTTTTT.

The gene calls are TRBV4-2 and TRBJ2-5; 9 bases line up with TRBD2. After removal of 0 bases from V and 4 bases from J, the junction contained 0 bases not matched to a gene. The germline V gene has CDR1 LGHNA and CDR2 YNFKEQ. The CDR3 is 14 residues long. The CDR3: CASSQELAGETQYF. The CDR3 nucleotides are TGTGCCAGCAGCCAAGAACTAGCGGGAGAGACCCAGTACTTC.

The CDR3 region has the DNA TGTGCCAGCAGCCTCAGGCGAACGAACGCAGGGATGGGGCCCGCGAGGGCCAATGAGCAGTTCTTC. It specifies CASSLRRTNAGMGPARANEQFF. The rearrangement joins TRBV7-6 to TRBJ2-1, with D tentatively TRBD1 or TRBD2 (5 bases each). Trimming took off 5 bases at V and 6 bases at J, with 38 bases between the two ends. Germline-derived CDR1 and CDR2 are SGHVS and FNYEAQ. CDR3 length: 22 residues.

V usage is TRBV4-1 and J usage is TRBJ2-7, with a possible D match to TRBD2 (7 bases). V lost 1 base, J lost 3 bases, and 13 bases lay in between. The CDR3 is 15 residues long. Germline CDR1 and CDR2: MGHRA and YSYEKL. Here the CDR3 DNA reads TGCGCCAGCAGCCAAGTCCCAGGGGAGGGCTACGAGCAGTACTTC. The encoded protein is CASSQVPGEGYEQYF.

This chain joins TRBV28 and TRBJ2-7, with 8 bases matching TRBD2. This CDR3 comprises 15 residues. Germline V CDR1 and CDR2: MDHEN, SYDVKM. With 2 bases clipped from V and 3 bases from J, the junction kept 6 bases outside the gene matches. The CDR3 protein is CASSLGSGSGYEQYF. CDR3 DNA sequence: TGTGCCAGCAGTTTAGGAAGCGGGAGTGGCTACGAGCAGTACTTC. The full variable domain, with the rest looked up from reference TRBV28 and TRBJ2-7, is DVKVTQSSRYLVKRTGEKVFLECVQDMDHENMFWYRQDPGLGLRLIYFSYDVKMKEKGDIPEGYSVSREKKERFSLILESASTNQTSMYLCASSLGSGSGYEQYFGPGTRLTVT.

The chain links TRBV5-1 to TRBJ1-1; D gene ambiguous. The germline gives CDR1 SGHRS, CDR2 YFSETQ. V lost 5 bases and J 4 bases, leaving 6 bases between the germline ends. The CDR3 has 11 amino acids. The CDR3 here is CASSIGTEAFF. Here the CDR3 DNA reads TGCGCCAGCAGTATCGGCACTGAAGCTTTCTTT.

CDR3 DNA sequence: TGCGCCAGCAGCTGGGGACTAGCGGGCCTTAGCTCCTACGAGCAGTACTTC. It yields the protein CASSWGLAGLSSYEQYF. The V and J genes are TRBV5-1 and TRBJ2-7; 12 bases are a match to TRBD2. CDR3 length: 17 amino acids. V shed 3 bases, J shed 0 bases, and the junction held 7 bases outside the gene matches. Germline-derived CDR1 and CDR2 are SGHRS and YFSETQ.

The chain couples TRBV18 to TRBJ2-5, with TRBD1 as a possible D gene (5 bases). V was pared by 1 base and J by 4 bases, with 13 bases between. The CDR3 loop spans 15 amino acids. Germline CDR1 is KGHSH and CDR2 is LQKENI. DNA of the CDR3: TGTGCCAGCTCACCACTACCAGGGTCGTCAGAGACCCAGTACTTC. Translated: CASSPLPGSSETQYF.

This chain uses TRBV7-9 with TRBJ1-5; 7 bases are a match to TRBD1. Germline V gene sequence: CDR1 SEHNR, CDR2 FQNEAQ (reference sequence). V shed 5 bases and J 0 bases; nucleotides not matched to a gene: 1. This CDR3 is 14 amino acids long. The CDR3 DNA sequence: TGTGCCAGCAGCGACAGGGATAGCAATCAGCCCCAGCATTTT. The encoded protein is CASSDRDSNQPQHF.

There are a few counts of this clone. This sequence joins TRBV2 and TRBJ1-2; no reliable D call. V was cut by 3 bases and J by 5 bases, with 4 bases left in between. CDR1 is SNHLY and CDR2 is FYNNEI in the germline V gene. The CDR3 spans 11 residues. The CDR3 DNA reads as TGTGCCAGCAGTGAGGAGTATGGCTACACCTTC. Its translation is CASSEEYGYTF.

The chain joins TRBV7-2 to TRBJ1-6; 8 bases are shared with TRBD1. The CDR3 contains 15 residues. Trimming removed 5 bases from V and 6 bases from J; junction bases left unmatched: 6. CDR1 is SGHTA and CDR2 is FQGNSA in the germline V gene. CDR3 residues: CASSTGQGGNSPLHF. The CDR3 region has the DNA TGTGCCAGCAGCACCGGACAGGGCGGTAATTCACCCCTCCACTTT. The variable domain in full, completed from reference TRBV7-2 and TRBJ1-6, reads GAGVSQSPSNKVTEKGKDVELRCDPISGHTALYWYRQSLGQGLEFLIYFQGNSAPDKSGLPSDRFSAERTGGSVSTLTIQRTQQEDSAVYLCASSTGQGGNSPLHFGNGTRLTVT.

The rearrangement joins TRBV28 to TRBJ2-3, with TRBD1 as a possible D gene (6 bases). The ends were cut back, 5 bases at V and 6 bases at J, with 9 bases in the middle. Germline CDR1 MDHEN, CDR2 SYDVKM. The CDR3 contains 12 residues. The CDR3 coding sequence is TGTGCCAGCAGTACAGACAGGGATACGCAGTATTTT. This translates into CASSTDRDTQYF. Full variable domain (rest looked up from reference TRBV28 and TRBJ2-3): DVKVTQSSRYLVKRTGEKVFLECVQDMDHENMFWYRQDPGLGLRLIYFSYDVKMKEKGDIPEGYSVSREKKERFSLILESASTNQTSMYLCASSTDRDTQYFGPGTRLTVL.

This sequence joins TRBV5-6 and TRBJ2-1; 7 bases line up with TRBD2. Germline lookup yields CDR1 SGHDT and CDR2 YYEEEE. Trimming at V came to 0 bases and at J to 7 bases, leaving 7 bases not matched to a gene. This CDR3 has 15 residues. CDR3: CASSLGLADLNEQFF. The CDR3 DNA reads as TGTGCCAGCAGCTTGGGACTAGCCGACCTGAATGAGCAGTTCTTC.

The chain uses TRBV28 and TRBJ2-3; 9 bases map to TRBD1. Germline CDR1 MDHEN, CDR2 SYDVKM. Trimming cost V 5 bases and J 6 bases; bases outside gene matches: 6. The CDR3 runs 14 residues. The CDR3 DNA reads TGTGCCAGCAGTCCCGGACAGGGGATGGATACGCAGTATTTT. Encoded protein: CASSPGQGMDTQYF.

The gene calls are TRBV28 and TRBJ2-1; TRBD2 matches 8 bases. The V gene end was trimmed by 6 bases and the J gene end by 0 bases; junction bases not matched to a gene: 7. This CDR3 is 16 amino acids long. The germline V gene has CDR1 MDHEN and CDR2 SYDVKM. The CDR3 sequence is CASSSPTSGSYNEQFF. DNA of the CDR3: TGTGCCAGCAGCTCCCCCACTAGCGGCTCCTACAATGAGCAGTTCTTC.

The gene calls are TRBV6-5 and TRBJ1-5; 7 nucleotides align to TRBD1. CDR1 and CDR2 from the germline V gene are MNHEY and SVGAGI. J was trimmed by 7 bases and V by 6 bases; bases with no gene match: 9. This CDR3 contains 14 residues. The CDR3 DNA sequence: TGTGCCAGCAGGCGCCGGACAGGAAGACAGCCCCAGCATTTT. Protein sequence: CASRRRTGRQPQHF.

CDR3 sequence: CASSLEGVRSSYEQYF. Here the CDR3 DNA reads TGTGCCAGCAGCTTAGAGGGAGTCAGGTCCTCCTACGAGCAGTACTTC. This chain links TRBV7-2 with TRBJ2-7; TRBD2 is a possible D gene (5 bases). The CDR3 is 16 amino acids. The V gene lost 1 base and the J gene lost 0 bases, with 13 bases spanning the gap. Germline CDR1 reads SGHTA; CDR2 reads FQGNSA. Drawing the rest from reference TRBV7-2 and TRBJ2-7, the complete variable domain is GAGVSQSPSNKVTEKGKDVELRCDPISGHTALYWYRQSLGQGLEFLIYFQGNSAPDKSGLPSDRFSAERTGGSVSTLTIQRTQQEDSAVYLCASSLEGVRSSYEQYFGPGTRLTVT.

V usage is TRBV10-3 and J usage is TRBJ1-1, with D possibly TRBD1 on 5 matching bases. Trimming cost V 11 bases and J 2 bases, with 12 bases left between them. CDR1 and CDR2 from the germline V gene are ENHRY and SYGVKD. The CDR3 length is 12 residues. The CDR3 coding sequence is TGTGCCTCGGGGGGGAGCAACACTGAAGCTTTCTTT. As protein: CASGGSNTEAFF.

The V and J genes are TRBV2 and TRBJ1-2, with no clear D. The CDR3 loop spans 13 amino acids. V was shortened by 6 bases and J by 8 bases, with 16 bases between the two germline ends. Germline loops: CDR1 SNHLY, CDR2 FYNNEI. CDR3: CASREIKEGGYTF. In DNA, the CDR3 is TGTGCCAGCAGGGAAATTAAGGAAGGCGGCTACACCTTC.

CDR3 bases: TGCGCCAGCAGCCACGCGCGAGGGTCGCCGTACGATGAGCAGTTCTTC. Encoded protein: CASSHARGSPYDEQFF. The V gene is TRBV4-3, the J gene TRBJ2-1, with a weak D call TRBD2 (5 bases). CDR3 length: 16 amino acids. In germline, CDR1 is LGHNA, CDR2 YSLEER. The V and J ends lost 3 bases and 8 bases respectively, with 20 bases between them.

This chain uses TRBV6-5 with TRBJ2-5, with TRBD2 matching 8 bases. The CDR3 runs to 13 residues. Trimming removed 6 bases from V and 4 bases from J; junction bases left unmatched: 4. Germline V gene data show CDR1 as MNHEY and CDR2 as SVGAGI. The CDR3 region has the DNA TGTGCCAGCAGGAGCGGGAGCCGAGAGACCCAGTACTTC. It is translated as CASRSGSRETQYF.

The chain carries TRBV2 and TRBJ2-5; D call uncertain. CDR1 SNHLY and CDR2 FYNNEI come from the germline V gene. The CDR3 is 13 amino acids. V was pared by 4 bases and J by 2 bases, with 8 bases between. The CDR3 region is CASSGTAQETQYF. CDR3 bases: TGTGCCAGCAGTGGTACGGCTCAAGAGACCCAGTACTTC.

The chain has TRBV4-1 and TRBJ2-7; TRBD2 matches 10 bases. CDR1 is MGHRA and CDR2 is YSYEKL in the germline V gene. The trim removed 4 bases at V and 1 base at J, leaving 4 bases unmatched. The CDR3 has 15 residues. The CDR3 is CASSLQREGSYEQYF. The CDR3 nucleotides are TGCGCCAGCAGCCTCCAGCGGGAGGGGTCCTACGAGCAGTACTTC.